This TCR beta chain came from a study of shared T cell receptors in the human thymus. With 3 bases removed from V and 8 bases from J, the gap between germline ends came to 13 bases. Germline V lookup: CDR1 MNHNS, CDR2 SASEGT. The CDR3 extends over 13 amino acids. Regarding this clone: In the same sample, other DNA sequences code for this CDR3.

TCRdb keeps only in-frame clones here, not all; method: immunoSEQ multiplex PCR. The sample yields roughly 710,000 clones, over 75% seen once. The same sample was also used in a study of human thymus T cells. This second study notes: Resections obtained during corrective heart surgery supplied the thymus tissue. Related work showed strongly overlapping thymic repertoires across unrelated individuals.

The TCR comes from a girl less than two years old with a congenital heart defect. Material for sequencing was thymocytes. The J gene is TRBJ1-2, the V gene TRBV6-1, with D possibly being TRBD1 (6 bases). CDR3 in amino acids: CASSETGRGGYTF. The CDR3 nucleotides are TGTGCCAGCAGTGAGACAGGTCGGGGAGGCTACACCTTC.